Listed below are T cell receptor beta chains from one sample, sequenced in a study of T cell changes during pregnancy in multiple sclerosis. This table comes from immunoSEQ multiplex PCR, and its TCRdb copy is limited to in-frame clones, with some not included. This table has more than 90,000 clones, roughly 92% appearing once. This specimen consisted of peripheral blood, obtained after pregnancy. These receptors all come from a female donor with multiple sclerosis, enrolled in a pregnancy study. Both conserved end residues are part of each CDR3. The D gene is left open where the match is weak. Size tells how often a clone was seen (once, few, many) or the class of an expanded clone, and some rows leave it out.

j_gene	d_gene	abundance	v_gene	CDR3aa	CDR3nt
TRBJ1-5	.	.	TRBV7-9	CASSSRTGNQPQHF	TGTGCCAGCAGCTCCCGGACGGGAAATCAGCCCCAGCATTTT
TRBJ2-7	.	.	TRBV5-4	CASSPRDSSYEQYF	TGTGCCAGCAGCCCCCGGGACTCCTCCTACGAGCAGTACTTC
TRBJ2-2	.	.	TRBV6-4	CASSVASWTGELFF	TGTGCCAGCAGTGTAGCTAGCTGGACCGGGGAGCTGTTTTTT
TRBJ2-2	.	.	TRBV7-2	CASSLAPNTGELFF	TGTGCCAGCAGCTTAGCCCCAAACACCGGGGAGCTGTTTTTT
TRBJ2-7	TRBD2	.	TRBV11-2	CASSLGGGGSYEQYF	TGTGCCAGCAGCTTAGGGGGCGGGGGCTCCTACGAGCAGTACTTC
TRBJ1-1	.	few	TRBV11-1	CASSSALGQGTEAFF	TGTGCCAGCAGCTCCGCATTGGGGCAGGGGACTGAAGCTTTCTTT
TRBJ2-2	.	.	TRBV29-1	CSAGLDRSGELFF	TGCAGCGCCGGGCTCGACAGATCCGGGGAGCTGTTTTTT
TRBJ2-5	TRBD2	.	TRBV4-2	CASSQDLAGQETQYF	TGTGCCAGCAGCCAAGATCTAGCGGGGCAAGAGACCCAGTACTTC
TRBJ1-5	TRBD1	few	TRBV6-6	CASRHRGSNQPQHF	TGTGCCAGCAGACACAGGGGAAGCAATCAGCCCCAGCATTTT
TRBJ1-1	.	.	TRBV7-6	CASSRDTMNTEAFF	TGTGCCAGCAGCAGGGACACGATGAACACTGAAGCTTTCTTT
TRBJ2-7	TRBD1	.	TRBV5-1	CASSGTGLSYEQYF	TGCGCCAGCTCCGGGACAGGGCTGTCATACGAGCAGTACTTC
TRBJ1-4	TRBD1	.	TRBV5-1	CASSSDRGTSEKLFF	TGCGCCAGCAGCTCCGACAGGGGCACCTCTGAAAAACTGTTTTTT
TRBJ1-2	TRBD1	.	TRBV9	CASSEQGARVDGYTF	TGTGCCAGCAGCGAACAGGGGGCGCGGGTAGATGGCTACACCTTC
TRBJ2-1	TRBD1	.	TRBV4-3	CASSQEAWDRRIGGYNEQFF	TGCGCCAGCAGCCAGGAAGCCTGGGACAGGCGGATAGGGGGGTACAATGAGCAGTTCTTC
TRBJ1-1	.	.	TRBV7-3	CASSFLGGNTEAFF	TGTGCCAGCAGCTTCTTAGGGGGAAACACTGAAGCTTTCTTT
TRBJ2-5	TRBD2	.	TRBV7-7	CASSPGGTSGRSVQETQYF	TGTGCCAGCAGCCCCGGCGGTACTAGCGGGAGGTCAGTCCAAGAGACCCAGTACTTC
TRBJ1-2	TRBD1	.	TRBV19	CASSPRGTELYGYTF	TGTGCCAGTAGTCCCCGGGGGACAGAACTTTATGGCTACACCTTC
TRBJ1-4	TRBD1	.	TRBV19	CASSLQGYTLRLGEKLFF	TGTGCCAGTAGTTTACAGGGGTATACCCTGAGGCTAGGCGAAAAACTGTTTTTT